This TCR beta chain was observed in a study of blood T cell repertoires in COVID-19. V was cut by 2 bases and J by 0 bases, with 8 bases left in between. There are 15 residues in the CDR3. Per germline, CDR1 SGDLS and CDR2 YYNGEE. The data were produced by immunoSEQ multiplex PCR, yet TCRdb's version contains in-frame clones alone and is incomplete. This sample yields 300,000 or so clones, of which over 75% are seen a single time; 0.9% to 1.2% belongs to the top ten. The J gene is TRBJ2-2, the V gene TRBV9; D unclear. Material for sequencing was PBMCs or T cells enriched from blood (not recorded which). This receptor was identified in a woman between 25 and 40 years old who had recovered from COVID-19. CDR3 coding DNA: TGTGCCAGCAGCGTTAAACGCGCGAACACCGGGGAGCTGTTTTTT. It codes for CASSVKRANTGELFF. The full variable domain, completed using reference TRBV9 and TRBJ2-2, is DSGVTQTPKHLITATGQRVTLRCSPRSGDLSVYWYQQSLDQGLQFLIQYYNGEERAKGNILERFSAQQFPDLHSELNLSSLELGDSALYFCASSVKRANTGELFFGEGSRLTVL.